This paragraph covers one T cell receptor (beta chain) sequence. These data originate in a study of blood T cell repertoires in COVID-19. The ends lost 2 bases at V and 3 bases at J; junction bases unmatched: 4. This CDR3 contains 14 residues. Germline assignment: CDR1 SGDLS and CDR2 YYNGEE. Data came from immunoSEQ multiplex PCR; TCRdb stores just in-frame clones and leaves some out. This table has some 250,000 clones, under 90% appearing once. The chain couples TRBV9 to TRBJ1-2, with 7 bases aligning to TRBD1. This receptor was taken from a man between 60 and 75 years old with acute or convalescent COVID-19. Sequenced sample: peripheral blood. CDR3 DNA: TGTGCCAGCAGCGTGGCCGACAGGGACTATGGCTACACCTTC. The encoded protein is CASSVADRDYGYTF.